The T cell receptor beta chain under discussion was sequenced for a study of T cells after yellow fever vaccination. About the research overall: SMART-Seq v4 Ultra Low Input served to prepare low-cell-number fractions.

Study-wide points: Reappearing after the booster were most of the clones from primary vaccination (about 95% CD4, 88% CD8).

5'RACE template switching generated TCR cDNA, adding a universal primer site and UMIs. TCRdb ran MiXCR on the 5' RACE reads and lists one entry per CDR3 protein. The sample records some 300,000 distinct CDR3 sequences, about 10% being singletons. The V gene's germline CDR1 is MNHEY and CDR2 SVGAGI. Trimming left V 3 bases short and J 6 bases short, with 12 bases between. The CDR3 spans 15 residues. In the case of this clonotype: Antigen: not known.

The chain joins TRBV6-5 to TRBJ1-6; D uncertain. The TCR originated in a man aged 18 to 30 who received the YFV17D yellow fever vaccine. Source: CD4+ T cells sorted from PBMCs, taken 45 days after the yellow fever booster vaccination. CDR3 sequence: CASSYGGLSNSPLHF. The DNA of the CDR3 is TGTGCCAGCAGTTATGGAGGCCTTAGTAATTCACCCCTCCACTTT.